What follows are 30 T cell receptor beta chains derived from one specimen sequenced in a study of Graves' ophthalmopathy and Graves' hyperthyroidism. Amplified TCR beta CDR3 regions were obtained using RNA transcripts as template. HTBI primers were used in a first-round RT-PCR, which preceded a second-round multiplex PCR. Each CDR3 protein is one row after TCRdb ran MiXCR on the multiplex PCR reads. The data show 350,000 to 450,000 distinct CDR3 sequences, 15% to 20% seen once. Sample: peripheral blood. These receptors were collected from a woman younger than 30 with Graves' ophthalmopathy.

This chain joins TRBV6-1 and TRBJ1-5, with TRBD1 matching over 11 bases. CDR3 length equals 14 residues. Germline CDR1 is MNHNS and CDR2 is SASEGT. Trimming took 4 bases from V and 6 from J; bases not matched to a gene: 2. This CDR3 reads CASSGTGGGQPQHF. The CDR3 nucleotides read TGTGCCAGCAGTGGGACAGGGGGCGGTCAGCCCCAGCATTTT.

This clonotype was counted many times. This chain uses TRBV7-2 with TRBJ2-2; a possible D gene is TRBD1 (5 bases). The CDR3 totals 14 residues. Looked up from germline, CDR1 is SGHTA and CDR2 is FQGNSA. V was clipped by 3 bases and J by 7 bases, with 12 bases between them. DNA for the CDR3: TGTGCCAGCAGCTTTCTAGGGGTGGGCGGGGAGCTGTTTTTT. It codes for CASSFLGVGGELFF.

CDR3 in DNA: TGTGCCAGCACCAACCGATCCAGACGGACCTCCTACGAGCAGTACTTC. It is translated as CASTNRSRRTSYEQYF. V is TRBV11-2 and J is TRBJ2-7; no reliable D call. Trimming removed 7 bases from V and 0 bases from J, with 19 bases in between. This CDR3 has 16 amino acids. Germline assignment: CDR1 SGHAT and CDR2 FQNNGV.

This clonotype was observed at least ten times. The genes are TRBV30 and TRBJ1-1; TRBD1 might be the D (6 bases). CDR3 length: 12 amino acids. Trimming took off 6 bases at V and 4 bases at J, with 12 bases between the two ends. CDR1 is GTSNPN and CDR2 is SVGIG in the germline V gene (reference sequence). The CDR3 is CACHREATEAFF. As DNA, the CDR3 is TGTGCCTGCCACAGGGAGGCCACTGAAGCTTTCTTT. The full variable domain, its missing parts supplied by reference TRBV30 and TRBJ1-1, is SQTIHQWPATLVQPVGSPLSLECTVEGTSNPNLYWYRQAAGRGLQLLFYSVGIGQISSEVPQNLSASRPQDRQFILSSKKLLLSDSGFYLCACHREATEAFFGQGTRLTVV.

This clonotype was recorded at least ten times. The chain carries TRBV7-9 and TRBJ1-1, with 7 bases that match TRBD1. Germline assignment: CDR1 SEHNR and CDR2 FQNEAQ (reference sequence). The CDR3 spans 15 residues. J was trimmed by 1 base and V by 11 bases; bases with no gene match: 13. CDR3 bases: TGTGCCGGCGTCTCGGACAGGCTCGGGAACACTGAAGCTTTCTTT. This gives the protein CAGVSDRLGNTEAFF.

This clonotype was counted ten times or more. The chain employs TRBV6-5 and TRBJ2-7; 7 bases are shared with TRBD1. The germline V gene has CDR1 MNHEY and CDR2 SVGAGI. This CDR3 comprises 14 residues. V trimming: 11 bases; J trimming: 1 base; junction bases outside the gene matches: 11. CDR3 coding DNA: TGTGCCGCTGAGGGTCCAGGGGGATCCTACGAGCAGTACTTC. Protein product: CAAEGPGGSYEQYF.

This clonotype occurred many times. V and J are TRBV11-2 and TRBJ2-6, with D possibly TRBD2 on 6 matching bases. Germline CDR1 and CDR2: SGHAT and FQNNGV. The CDR3 is 17 amino acids. With 1 base removed from V and 0 bases from J, the gap between germline ends came to 10 bases. CDR3: CASSLGGIFSGANVLTF. The DNA for the CDR3 is TGTGCCAGCAGCTTAGGCGGGATCTTCTCTGGGGCCAACGTCCTGACTTTC. Filled out from reference TRBV11-2 and TRBJ2-6, the complete variable domain reads EAGVAQSPRYKIIEKRQSVAFWCNPISGHATLYWYQQILGQGPKLLIQFQNNGVVDDSQLPKDRFSAERLKGVDSTLKIQPAKLEDSAVYLCASSLGGIFSGANVLTFGAGSRLTVL.

This clonotype has a count of ten or more. The chain links TRBV29-1 to TRBJ1-2; D might be TRBD1 (6 bases). V dropped 6 bases and J dropped 7 bases, with 15 bases sitting between them. The CDR3 length is 12 residues. Germline CDR1 and CDR2: SQVTM and ANQGSEA. The CDR3 nucleotides are TGCAGCGTCGTTAAATCAGGGGTTGGCTACACCTTC. Protein product: CSVVKSGVGYTF.

This chain joins TRBV12-3 or TRBV12-4 and TRBJ2-7, with a weak D call TRBD1 (7 bases). The germline V and J ends were trimmed by 3 bases and 9 bases, with 15 bases remaining between them. This CDR3 spans 13 amino acids. The CDR3: CASSFGDRLVQYF. The CDR3 DNA sequence: TGTGCCAGCAGTTTCGGGGACAGACTAGTGCAGTACTTC.

This clonotype has a count of ten or more. This rearrangement joins TRBV2 to TRBJ2-7, with D uncertain. The CDR3 has 14 residues. V was shortened by 6 bases and J by 4 bases, with 16 bases between the two germline ends. Germline V gives CDR1 SNHLY, CDR2 FYNNEI. As DNA, the CDR3 is TGTGCCAGCAGCTTGGACGCAGCAGTATACGAGCAGTACTTC. Its protein is CASSLDAAVYEQYF.

This chain uses TRBV24-1 with TRBJ1-1, with 7 bases aligning to TRBD1. The length of the CDR3 is 16 residues. J lost 3 bases, V lost 4 bases, and 10 bases had no gene match. Germline loops: CDR1 KGHDR, CDR2 SFDVKD. The CDR3 region has the DNA TGTGCCACCAGTGAGAAGGGGGCGAGGGTGGACACTGAAGCTTTCTTT. This codes for CATSEKGARVDTEAFF.

Many counts were recorded for this clonotype. The chain combines TRBV6-2 or TRBV6-3 with TRBJ1-1; 10 bases line up with TRBD1. The CDR3 totals 17 residues. With V trimmed by 4 bases and J by 0 bases, 8 bases remained unmatched. The germline gives CDR1 MNHEY, CDR2 SVGEGT. DNA of the CDR3: TGTGCCAGCAGTTTGGACAGGGGGAAAGGCATGAACACTGAAGCTTTCTTT. Protein: CASSLDRGKGMNTEAFF.

This clonotype has just a few counts. This chain links TRBV6-1 with TRBJ1-1; D uncertain. V dropped 8 bases and J dropped 9 bases, with 16 bases sitting between them. The CDR3 sequence is 12 residues long. Germline-derived CDR1 and CDR2 are MNHNS and SASEGT. This CDR3 is CASLSDLGQAFF. The DNA for the CDR3 is TGTGCCAGCCTTAGCGATCTGGGCCAAGCTTTCTTT.

In its sample, this clonotype was seen many times. The chain combines TRBV11-1 with TRBJ2-2, with D perhaps given as TRBD1 or TRBD2 (5 bases each). The V and J ends lost 2 bases and 9 bases respectively, with 19 bases between them. The germline gives CDR1 SGHAT, CDR2 FQDESV (reference sequence). This CDR3 comprises 16 residues. CDR3 loop: CASSLSEGTLRRELFF. The DNA for the CDR3 is TGTGCCAGCAGCTTAAGTGAGGGGACGTTGAGGAGGGAGCTGTTTTTT. The complete variable domain, with remaining parts taken from reference TRBV11-1 and TRBJ2-2, reads EAEVAQSPRYKITEKSQAVAFWCDPISGHATLYWYRQILGQGPELLVQFQDESVVDDSQLPKDRFSAERLKGVDSTLKIQPAELGDSAMYLCASSLSEGTLRRELFFGEGSRLTVL.

In its sample, this clonotype was seen many times. J is TRBJ2-7 and V is TRBV28; TRBD1 matches 8 bases. The ends lost 5 bases at V and 7 bases at J; junction bases unmatched: 13. Germline V gives CDR1 MDHEN, CDR2 SYDVKM. CDR3 length: 15 amino acids. CDR3 loop: CASSEPGQVSREQYF. In nucleotides, the CDR3 is TGTGCCAGCAGTGAACCGGGACAGGTATCCCGGGAGCAGTACTTC.

This clonotype appeared many times. V is TRBV11-2 and J is TRBJ2-7; 11 nucleotides line up with TRBD1. The germline CDR1 and CDR2 sequences are SGHAT and FQNNGV. V lost 4 bases to trimming and J lost 6 bases; unmatched junction nucleotides: 11. CDR3 size: 16 residues. The CDR3 nucleotides are TGTGCCAGCAGCTCAGGCCCTGGGACAGGGGGTTTCGAGCAGTACTTC. Translated, it gives CASSSGPGTGGFEQYF.

The rearrangement uses TRBV28 and TRBJ2-7; the match to TRBD2 covers 13 bases. The CDR3 length is 16 residues. Germline-derived CDR1 and CDR2 are MDHEN and SYDVKM. Trimming removed 6 bases from V and 3 bases from J; junction bases left unmatched: 8. The CDR3 sequence is CASSRPTSGRNYEQYF. The CDR3 nucleotides read TGTGCCAGCAGCCGGCCGACTAGCGGGAGGAACTACGAGCAGTACTTC.

Ten or more counts support this clonotype. Sequence at one end of the junction differs from germline and may be a read error. The chain is built from TRBV20-1 and TRBJ2-7; 9 positions match TRBD2. CDR3 size: 15 residues. Germline CDR1 DFQATT, CDR2 SNEGSKA (reference sequence). The CDR3 nucleotides are TGTCAAACCACCGGGCTAGCGGGAAGCCCCTACGAGCAGTACTTC. As protein: CQTTGLAGSPYEQYF.

This clonotype has a count of ten or more. The chain carries TRBV19 and TRBJ2-2; no reliable D call. V was trimmed by 0 bases and J by 4 bases, leaving 6 bases between them. CDR1 and CDR2 from the germline V gene are LNHDA and SQIVND (reference sequence). The CDR3 loop spans 14 amino acids. The CDR3 protein is CASSIDRSTGELFF. The DNA of the CDR3 is TGTGCCAGTAGTATAGACAGATCCACCGGGGAGCTGTTTTTT.

This clonotype was seen many times. The V call is TRBV6-2 or TRBV6-3, the J call TRBJ2-7; TRBD1 is a possible D gene (6 bases). V was cut by 2 bases and J by 1 base, with 12 bases left in between. The CDR3 covers 15 residues. The germline V gene has CDR1 MNHEY and CDR2 SVGEGT. Written as DNA, the CDR3 is TGTGCCAGCAGTTACACCGGCAGGGGTTCCTACGAGCAGTACTTC. Its protein product is CASSYTGRGSYEQYF.

This clonotype has just a few counts. V is TRBV7-9 and J is TRBJ2-7; a possible D gene is TRBD1 (6 bases). CDR1 is SEHNR, CDR2 FQNEAQ, per germline (reference sequence). Trimming pared 5 bases from V and 2 bases from J, leaving 16 bases between. The CDR3 is 15 residues long. The CDR3 loop reads CASSALDRDTYEQYF. The CDR3 nucleotides read TGTGCCAGCAGCGCCCTGGACAGAGATACCTACGAGCAGTACTTC.

The sample holds many counts of this clonotype. The V call is TRBV27, the J call TRBJ1-2; 8 nucleotides line up with TRBD1. V lost 5 bases and J lost 2; bases outside the gene matches: 13. CDR3 size: 17 residues. The V gene's germline CDR1 is MNHEY and CDR2 SMNVEV (reference sequence). CDR3 nucleotides: TGTGCCAGCAGTCCCGGACAGGGAGTCCCTTTAAACTATGGCTACACCTTC. As protein: CASSPGQGVPLNYGYTF.

In this sample, this clonotype turned up many times. The chain recombines TRBV20-1 with TRBJ1-6, with TRBD1 identical over 10 bases. Unmatched junction bases numbered 9, after V lost 6 bases and J lost 4 bases. The CDR3 covers 16 residues. CDR1 DFQATT and CDR2 SNEGSKA come from the germline V gene (reference sequence). DNA of the CDR3: TGCAGTGCACCGACAGGGGGCCTGTCTTATAATTCACCCCTCCACTTT. Translating it yields CSAPTGGLSYNSPLHF.

V gene TRBV27 combines with J gene TRBJ1-2; 9 nucleotides match TRBD1. The CDR3 runs 16 residues. Germline CDR1 MNHEY, CDR2 SMNVEV (reference sequence). Trimming took 5 bases from V and 3 from J; bases not matched to a gene: 10. CDR3 amino acids: CASSPSGTGRYYGYTF. The CDR3 nucleotides are TGTGCCAGCAGTCCATCCGGGACAGGGAGGTACTATGGCTACACCTTC.

Ten or more counts support this clonotype. The chain combines TRBV11-2 with TRBJ2-6, with 7 bases identical to TRBD1. There are 16 residues in the CDR3. Trimming cost V 5 bases and J 0 bases; bases outside gene matches: 4. Germline CDR1 is SGHAT and CDR2 is FQNNGV. DNA of the CDR3: TGTGCCAGCAGCAAAGACAGGGTCTCTGGGGCCAACGTCCTGACTTTC. Translating it yields CASSKDRVSGANVLTF. Supplemented by reference TRBV11-2 and TRBJ2-6, the full variable domain reads EAGVAQSPRYKIIEKRQSVAFWCNPISGHATLYWYQQILGQGPKLLIQFQNNGVVDDSQLPKDRFSAERLKGVDSTLKIQPAKLEDSAVYLCASSKDRVSGANVLTFGAGSRLTVL.

This clonotype was detected ten times or more. The gene calls are TRBV6-2 or TRBV6-3 and TRBJ2-7; a weak D match, TRBD1 (6 bases). Germline V gene sequence: CDR1 MNHEY, CDR2 SVGEGT. This CDR3 is 14 amino acids long. V was trimmed by 6 bases and J by 3 bases, leaving 15 bases between them. DNA for the CDR3: TGTGCCAGCAGCAGGGGAGTGAGGGGCTACGAGCAGTACTTC. Translating it yields CASSRGVRGYEQYF.

This clonotype was picked up one time. The gene calls are TRBV14 and TRBJ2-2; 12 bases are a match to TRBD1. Germline CDR1 is SGHDN and CDR2 is FVKESK. V lost 3 bases and J lost 5; bases outside the gene matches: 16. The length of the CDR3 is 20 residues. CDR3 region: CASSQLRDRGPPGRTGELFF. DNA of the CDR3: TGTGCCAGCAGCCAGCTACGGGACAGGGGGCCCCCCGGACGGACCGGGGAGCTGTTTTTT.

This clonotype was picked up many times. This rearrangement joins TRBV7-2 to TRBJ2-2; 9 bases line up with TRBD2. The length of the CDR3 is 17 residues. The germline V gene has CDR1 SGHTA and CDR2 FQGNSA. Losses at the gene ends were 0 bases for V and 5 bases for J; bases not matched to a gene: 7. DNA of the CDR3: TGTGCCAGCAGCTTAGCTAGCGGGAGCGGGCGTACCGGGGAGCTGTTTTTT. This gives the protein CASSLASGSGRTGELFF.

The sample holds a few counts of this clonotype. This chain joins TRBV6-5 and TRBJ2-5; 9 bases are a match to TRBD1. J was trimmed by 4 bases and V by 2 bases; bases with no gene match: 14. The CDR3 is 18 amino acids. The germline CDR1 and CDR2 sequences are MNHEY and SVGAGI. The CDR3 is CASSYTSSGTGRGETQYF. The CDR3 DNA is TGTGCCAGCAGTTACACCTCCTCCGGGACAGGGAGAGGAGAGACCCAGTACTTC.

The chain is built from TRBV28 and TRBJ1-5, with 7 bases lining up with TRBD1. CDR1 and CDR2 (germline): MDHEN, SYDVKM. The CDR3 covers 15 residues. The V segment lost 6 bases and the J segment 6 bases; nucleotides outside the gene matches: 11. The CDR3 region has the DNA TGTGCCAGCAGCGAGATTAGGGGGCGCGGTCAGCCCCAGCATTTT. It translates to CASSEIRGRGQPQHF.